These 12 T cell receptor beta chains were sequenced from one sample in a study of blood T cell repertoires in COVID-19. Assay: immunoSEQ multiplex PCR; the TCRdb copy retains only in-frame clones and omits some. Of some 240,000 clones listed, 80% to 90% are singletons. The sequencing sample was made of peripheral blood. These receptors all come from a woman of 80 years or more with COVID-19, enrolled during active disease.

This clone was counted a few times. Within the sample, other DNA sequences also encode this same CDR3. The J gene is TRBJ2-7, the V gene TRBV5-1, with TRBD1 identical over 7 bases. V shed 4 bases, J shed 4 bases, and the junction held 2 bases outside the gene matches. Germline CDR1 reads SGHRS; CDR2 reads YFSETQ. The length of the CDR3 is 12 residues. In DNA form, the CDR3 reads TGCGCCAGCAGCCGGGACAGTTACGAGCAGTACTTC. Translated, it gives CASSRDSYEQYF.

The chain joins TRBV9 to TRBJ2-5; D may be TRBD2 (7 bases). The germline V and J ends were trimmed by 5 bases and 4 bases, with 15 bases remaining between them. The CDR3 has 14 amino acids. Germline CDR1 SGDLS, CDR2 YYNGEE. The chain's CDR3 is CASSGPGGGETQYF. The CDR3 DNA sequence: TGTGCCAGCAGTGGGCCGGGGGGCGGAGAGACCCAGTACTTC. Combining the CDR3 with reference TRBV9 and TRBJ2-5 gives the whole variable domain DSGVTQTPKHLITATGQRVTLRCSPRSGDLSVYWYQQSLDQGLQFLIQYYNGEERAKGNILERFSAQQFPDLHSELNLSSLELGDSALYFCASSGPGGGETQYFGPGTRLLVL.

The V gene is TRBV11-1, the J gene TRBJ2-7; a possible D gene is TRBD1 (6 bases). Germline V lookup: CDR1 SGHAT, CDR2 FQDESV (reference sequence). Trimming removed 4 bases at V and 6 bases at J, with 16 bases between. The CDR3 runs 14 residues. CDR3 amino acids: CASSSQGLVSEQYF. Here the CDR3 DNA reads TGTGCCAGCAGCTCTCAGGGGCTGGTTAGCGAGCAGTACTTC.

Only one count was recorded for this clone. The V gene is TRBV5-1, the J gene TRBJ1-6, with 8 bases matching TRBD1. The germline CDR1 and CDR2 sequences are SGHRS and YFSETQ. The CDR3 covers 20 residues. The trim removed 3 bases at V and 0 bases at J, leaving 14 bases unmatched. CDR3 nucleotide sequence: TGCGCCAGCAGCTCGACCCCTCTTAGGACAGGGAGCTCCTATAATTCACCCCTCCACTTT. This codes for CASSSTPLRTGSSYNSPLHF.

The count of this clone is one. CDR3 amino acids: CAWNLQGVETQYF. The CDR3 DNA reads as TGTGCCTGGAATCTACAGGGGGTTGAGACCCAGTACTTC. The chain employs TRBV30 and TRBJ2-5; 8 nucleotides agree with TRBD1. The CDR3 covers 13 residues. The germline CDR1 and CDR2 sequences are GTSNPN and SVGIG (reference sequence). Trimming took 4 bases from V and 5 from J; bases not matched to a gene: 6.

CDR3: CASSQTGIGNTGELFF. The CDR3 DNA follows: TGTGCCAGCAGCCAAACCGGGATCGGGAACACCGGGGAGCTGTTTTTT. The chain links TRBV3-1 (or the pseudogene TRBV3-2) to TRBJ2-2; tentative D call: TRBD2 (5 bases). Between the trimmed V and J ends, which lost 2 bases and 1 base, there was a span of 11 bases. The CDR3 consists of 16 residues. CDR1 is LGHDT and CDR2 is YNNKEL in the germline V gene (reference sequence).

This chain uses TRBV30 with TRBJ1-5; perhaps TRBD1 as D (5 bases). Germline CDR1 and CDR2: GTSNPN and SVGIG (reference sequence). The ends were cut back, 3 bases at V and 0 bases at J, with 12 bases in the middle. This CDR3 spans 15 amino acids. CDR3 in amino acids: CAWSRAAYSNQPQHF. For the CDR3, the DNA is TGTGCCTGGAGCAGGGCAGCTTATAGCAATCAGCCCCAGCATTTT.

V is TRBV5-1 and J is TRBJ1-4; TRBD1 agrees at 8 bases. The germline V gene has CDR1 SGHRS and CDR2 YFSETQ. This CDR3 is 15 amino acids long. Trimming cost V 4 bases and J 7 bases; bases outside gene matches: 9. CDR3 nucleotides: TGCGCCAGCAGCGTCCTGGGACAGGAACGTGAAAAACTGTTTTTT. It translates to CASSVLGQEREKLFF.

This sequence joins TRBV7-2 and TRBJ2-7; maybe TRBD2 (6 bases). From germline, CDR1 is SGHTA and CDR2 FQGNSA. There are 14 residues in the CDR3. V was pared by 5 bases and J by 2 bases, with 13 bases between. CDR3 residues: CASSPTAGPYEQYF. As DNA, the CDR3 is TGTGCCAGCAGCCCCACCGCGGGACCCTACGAGCAGTACTTC.

The chain employs TRBV9 and TRBJ2-3; 9 bases match TRBD2. The CDR3 contains 14 residues. The germline CDR1 and CDR2 sequences are SGDLS and YYNGEE. Trimming at V came to 2 bases and at J to 4 bases, leaving 2 bases not matched to a gene. The CDR3: CASSVVAGADTQYF. DNA for the CDR3: TGTGCCAGCAGCGTGGTAGCGGGGGCAGATACGCAGTATTTT.

This clone was detected a few times. This chain connects TRBV4-1 to TRBJ1-1; D gene ambiguous. The ends were cut back, 1 base at V and 3 bases at J, with 15 bases in the middle. The CDR3 is 16 residues long. CDR1 and CDR2 from the germline V gene are MGHRA and YSYEKL. The CDR3: CASSQVSGGRDTEAFF. The DNA for the CDR3 is TGCGCCAGCAGCCAAGTGTCGGGTGGGCGGGACACTGAAGCTTTCTTT.

In this sample, this clone turned up a few times. V and J are TRBV10-3 and TRBJ1-2; 9 bases fit TRBD1. Germline V gene sequence: CDR1 ENHRY, CDR2 SYGVKD. The CDR3 runs to 13 residues. Germline trimming cut 10 bases from V and 4 bases from J; bases unmatched to any gene: 7. Here the CDR3 DNA reads TGTGCCACAGGACAGGGGATGGTCTATGGCTACACCTTC. This codes for CATGQGMVYGYTF.